A single T cell receptor (beta chain) is shown here with its context. What it binds is not known. The PCR employed 60 Vbeta primers together with 13 Jbeta primers. The repertoire was sequenced with immunoSEQ multiplex PCR; TCRdb's copy has only in-frame clones and lacks some. The sample spans about 96,000 clones; the ten largest clones claim 3% to 4%. This sample is drawn from a study of cytomegalovirus exposure and HLA in healthy donors. Study-wide results and limits: The study recorded about 160 TCR beta chains that were cytomegalovirus-associated. It was in a later analysis that TCR association rates were seen to vary by HLA locus, highest for DRB1 and lowest for HLA-C.

The sequence was collected from a woman aged 30 to 39 in good health and CMV-seronegative. The sample comprised PBMCs.

The CDR3 bases are TGTGCCAGCAGAGAAGGGGGGACTAGGGTTTACAATGAGCAGTTCTTC. Protein sequence: CASREGGTRVYNEQFF. V and J are TRBV7-2 and TRBJ2-1; 8 bases agree with TRBD2. This CDR3 is 16 amino acids long. V lost 6 bases, J lost 4 bases, and 11 bases stayed unmatched. The germline V gene encodes CDR1 SGHTA and CDR2 FQGNSA. The whole variable domain, filled in from reference TRBV7-2 and TRBJ2-1, reads GAGVSQSPSNKVTEKGKDVELRCDPISGHTALYWYRQSLGQGLEFLIYFQGNSAPDKSGLPSDRFSAERTGGSVSTLTIQRTQQEDSAVYLCASREGGTRVYNEQFFGPGTRLTVL.